The 23 T cell receptor beta chains reported below all come from one sample, sequenced in a study of blood T cells in healthy people across ages. A second PCR of roughly 7 to 11 cycles used a sample-barcoded 5' primer and a J-beta primer mix. Each CDR3 protein is one row after TCRdb ran MiXCR on the 5' RACE reads. The table records around 1,900,000 distinct CDR3 sequences, 30% to 40% of them present only once. Source material: blood. These receptor sequences come from a human donor in good health.

The chain carries TRBV4-1 and TRBJ1-1; no definite D call. Looked up from germline, CDR1 is MGHRA and CDR2 is YSYEKL. The ends were cut back, 0 bases at V and 6 bases at J, with 8 bases in the middle. The CDR3 is made up of 13 amino acids. CDR3 sequence: CASSQDVGPEAFF. The CDR3 coding sequence is TGCGCCAGCAGCCAAGATGTAGGGCCTGAAGCTTTCTTT.

This chain joins TRBV20-1 and TRBJ1-2; tentatively, D is TRBD1 (6 bases). This CDR3 is 12 amino acids long. CDR1 DFQATT and CDR2 SNEGSKA come from the germline V gene (reference sequence). CDR3 coding DNA: TGCAAAGGGGGACAACTTAACTATGGCTACACCTTC. Its protein product is CKGGQLNYGYTF.

The chain links TRBV20-1 to TRBJ2-5; 9 positions match TRBD2. Germline values: CDR1 DFQATT, CDR2 SNEGSKA (reference sequence). Trimming took 4 bases from V and 2 from J; bases not matched to a gene: 8. The CDR3 loop spans 15 amino acids. The DNA of the CDR3 is TGCAGTGCTACTAACGCAGCGGGGGGACAAGAGACCCAGTACTTC. Protein: CSATNAAGGQETQYF.

This clonotype came up once. The rearrangement joins TRBV19 to TRBJ2-5, with TRBD2 as a possible D gene (5 bases). The CDR3 consists of 15 residues. V was clipped by 3 bases and J by 5 bases, with 16 bases between them. CDR1 and CDR2 (germline): LNHDA, SQIVND (reference sequence). For the CDR3, the DNA is TGTGCCAGTAGTATCATCCATTTCGAGCGGGAGACCCAGTACTTC. Its protein is CASSIIHFERETQYF.

The V gene is TRBV7-3, the J gene TRBJ1-1; a weak D match, TRBD1 (6 bases). The CDR3 consists of 14 residues. Germline CDR1 and CDR2: SGHTA and FQGTGA. The germline V and J ends were trimmed by 6 bases and 4 bases, with 15 bases remaining between them. The CDR3 loop reads CASRIGGAATEAFF. For the CDR3, the DNA is TGTGCCAGCAGGATCGGGGGGGCGGCCACTGAAGCTTTCTTT.

Only a few counts were recorded for this clonotype. The chain couples TRBV7-2 to TRBJ1-4; no clear D gene. Germline CDR1 SGHTA, CDR2 FQGNSA. This CDR3 region has 13 residues. V dropped 1 base and J dropped 7 bases, with 7 bases sitting between them. The CDR3 bases are TGTGCCAGCAGCTTAGAAGTTACTGAAAAACTGTTTTTT. Translating it yields CASSLEVTEKLFF.

The rearrangement links TRBV4-1 to TRBJ1-4; 9 bases fit TRBD1. The CDR3 sequence is 16 residues long. V lost 1 base and J lost 4; bases outside the gene matches: 4. The V gene's germline CDR1 is MGHRA and CDR2 YSYEKL. The CDR3 region is CASSQVRGQGNEKLFF. CDR3 nucleotide sequence: TGCGCCAGCAGCCAAGTTAGGGGACAGGGTAATGAAAAACTGTTTTTT.

This sequence joins TRBV7-6 and TRBJ2-5, with D hard to call. Between the trimmed V and J ends, which lost 7 bases and 2 bases, there was a span of 14 bases. The germline V gene has CDR1 SGHVS and CDR2 FNYEAQ. The CDR3 has 14 amino acids. The CDR3: CASNLTELQETQYF. CDR3 bases: TGTGCCAGCAACCTAACGGAACTGCAAGAGACCCAGTACTTC.

The rearrangement joins TRBV20-1 to TRBJ1-1; TRBD1 is a possible D gene (6 bases). The length of the CDR3 is 12 residues. V was cut by 5 bases and J by 7 bases, with 14 bases left in between. Germline CDR1 is DFQATT and CDR2 is SNEGSKA (reference sequence). The CDR3 coding sequence is TGCAGTGCTGAGGGGGACCTCGGTGAAGCTTTCTTT. Translating it yields CSAEGDLGEAFF.

This clonotype was observed a handful of times. The chain uses TRBV5-1 and TRBJ2-5, with no clear D. The germline gives CDR1 SGHRS, CDR2 YFSETQ. The CDR3 is 15 residues long. Trimming removed 1 base from V and 2 bases from J, with 12 bases in between. The CDR3: CASSLNFQEQETQYF. The DNA of the CDR3 is TGCGCCAGCAGCTTGAATTTTCAGGAGCAAGAGACCCAGTACTTC.

The genes are TRBV19 and TRBJ1-2; D is uncertain. The CDR3 spans 11 residues. Germline values: CDR1 LNHDA, CDR2 SQIVND (reference sequence). Trimming removed 10 bases at V and 6 bases at J, with 12 bases between. CDR3 residues: CAINSGDGYTF. The DNA for the CDR3 is TGTGCCATAAACTCAGGAGATGGCTACACCTTC.

This chain joins TRBV15 and TRBJ1-2, with D unresolved. V was trimmed by 3 bases and J by 3 bases, leaving 11 bases between them. CDR1 is LNHNV, CDR2 YYDKDF, per germline (reference sequence). The CDR3 loop spans 14 amino acids. CDR3: CATSSEARDYGYTF. DNA of the CDR3: TGTGCCACCAGCAGTGAGGCGCGGGACTATGGCTACACCTTC. The full variable domain, rest sourced from reference TRBV15 and TRBJ1-2, is DAMVIQNPRYQVTQFGKPVTLSCSQTLNHNVMYWYQQKSSQAPKLLFHYYDKDFNNEADTPDNFQSRRPNTSFCFLDIRSPGLGDTAMYLCATSSEARDYGYTFGSGTRLTVV.

The sample holds a few counts of this clonotype. The chain uses TRBV7-2 and TRBJ1-1; 12 bases align to TRBD1. Losses at the gene ends were 3 bases for V and 5 bases for J; bases not matched to a gene: 7. The length of the CDR3 is 16 residues. Germline CDR1 is SGHTA and CDR2 is FQGNSA. The chain's CDR3 is CASSFNRDRGRTEAFF. CDR3 DNA sequence: TGTGCCAGCAGCTTCAACCGGGACAGGGGGCGGACTGAAGCTTTCTTT.

This clonotype appeared a few times. V gene TRBV2 combines with J gene TRBJ1-2; 9 bases align to TRBD1. With 3 bases clipped from V and 3 bases from J, the junction kept 5 bases outside the gene matches. The germline gives CDR1 SNHLY, CDR2 FYNNEI. CDR3 length equals 15 residues. In DNA, the CDR3 is TGTGCCAGCAGTGAGAGGACAGGGGTGGACTATGGCTACACCTTC. This encodes CASSERTGVDYGYTF.

The rearrangement joins TRBV6-2 or TRBV6-3 to TRBJ1-1; D gene ambiguous. The germline CDR1 and CDR2 sequences are MNHEY and SVGEGT. This CDR3 has 14 amino acids. V lost 5 bases and J 4 bases, leaving 14 bases between the germline ends. Here the CDR3 DNA reads TGTGCCAGCAGTCAAACACTCCCGGGCACTGAAGCTTTCTTT. As protein: CASSQTLPGTEAFF.

J is TRBJ2-1 and V is TRBV27; 13 bases line up with TRBD2. This CDR3 has 16 amino acids. From germline, CDR1 is MNHEY and CDR2 SMNVEV (reference sequence). With 6 bases clipped from V and 4 bases from J, the junction kept 6 bases outside the gene matches. CDR3 sequence: CASRATSGGQYNEQFF. The CDR3 DNA reads TGTGCCAGCAGGGCGACTAGCGGGGGGCAATACAATGAGCAGTTCTTC.

This clonotype was picked up a small number of times. CDR3 coding DNA: TGTGCCAGCAGCATAATTAGAGGGAGTGATGAGCAGTTCTTC. It specifies CASSIIRGSDEQFF. The chain employs TRBV7-6 and TRBJ2-1; tentatively, D is TRBD2 (5 bases). CDR1 and CDR2 (germline): SGHVS, FNYEAQ. V lost 5 bases, J lost 8 bases, and 16 bases lay in between. CDR3 length equals 14 residues.

This chain joins TRBV2 and TRBJ2-5; D not certain. The J call is uncertain, as TRBJ2-7 better fits the DNA end. The CDR3 has 13 amino acids. Germline values: CDR1 SNHLY, CDR2 FYNNEI. This chain's CDR3 is CASSEEAVGEQYF. CDR3 DNA sequence: TGTGCCAGCAGTGAAGAGGCGGTAGGCGAGCAGTACTTC.

The CDR3 DNA reads as TGTGCCAGCAGTTCCCAACGCATTTCTGGAAACACCATATATTTT. Residues: CASSSQRISGNTIYF. This chain joins TRBV12-3 or TRBV12-4 and TRBJ1-3; the D is unclear. The CDR3 has 15 residues. With 4 bases removed from V and 1 base from J, the gap between germline ends came to 11 bases.

This clonotype has only a few counts. Written as DNA, the CDR3 is TGCGCCAGCAGCCAAGAGGCCGTTTCGCCTGGGGCCAACGTCCTGACTTTC. Amino acid sequence: CASSQEAVSPGANVLTF. The chain joins TRBV4-3 to TRBJ2-6; D remains unclear. Germline CDR1 and CDR2: LGHNA and YSLEER. The CDR3 loop spans 17 amino acids. Trimming removed 0 bases at V and 2 bases at J, with 11 bases between.

The CDR3 spells CASSLVTGGRSEQYF. CDR3 sequence (DNA): TGCGCCAGCAGCTTGGTTACTGGCGGCAGGAGCGAGCAGTACTTC. The J gene is TRBJ2-7, the V gene TRBV5-1; the D is unclear. V lost 0 bases and J lost 6, with 16 bases in between. Germline lookup yields CDR1 SGHRS and CDR2 YFSETQ. The CDR3 runs to 15 residues.

The chain joins TRBV7-9 to TRBJ2-6; 7 bases are shared with TRBD1. The CDR3 loop spans 17 amino acids. The V gene end was trimmed by 7 bases and the J gene end by 0 bases; junction bases not matched to a gene: 9. Looked up from germline, CDR1 is SEHNR and CDR2 is FQNEAQ (reference sequence). CDR3 sequence: CASTLGQAYSGANVLTF. The DNA for the CDR3 is TGTGCCAGCACCCTCGGACAGGCCTACTCTGGGGCCAACGTCCTGACTTTC.

In this sample, this clonotype turned up once. J is TRBJ1-2 and V is TRBV20-1; no clear D gene. Looked up from germline, CDR1 is DFQATT and CDR2 is SNEGSKA (reference sequence). The CDR3 has 13 amino acids. The germline V and J ends were trimmed by 1 base and 5 bases, with 11 bases remaining between them. In DNA, the CDR3 is TGCAGTGCTAGAGGTAGTGTGGGTTATGGCTACACCTTC. Translated, it gives CSARGSVGYGYTF.